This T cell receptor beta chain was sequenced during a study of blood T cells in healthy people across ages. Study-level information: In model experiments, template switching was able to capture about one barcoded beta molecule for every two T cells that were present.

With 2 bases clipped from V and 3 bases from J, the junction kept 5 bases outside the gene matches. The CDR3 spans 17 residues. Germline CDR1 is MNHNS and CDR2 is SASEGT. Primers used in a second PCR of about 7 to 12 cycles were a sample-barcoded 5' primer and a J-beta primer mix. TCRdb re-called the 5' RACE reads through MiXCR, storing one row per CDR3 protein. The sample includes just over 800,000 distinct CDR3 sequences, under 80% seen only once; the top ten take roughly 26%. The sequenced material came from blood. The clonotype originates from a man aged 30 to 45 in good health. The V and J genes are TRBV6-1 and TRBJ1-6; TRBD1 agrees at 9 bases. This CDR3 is CASSERGQGDYNSPLHF. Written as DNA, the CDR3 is TGTGCCAGCAGTGAAAGGGGACAGGGCGACTATAATTCACCCCTCCACTTT.